The source of this TCR beta chain is a study of neoadjuvant nivolumab and ipilimumab in lung cancer. Trimming cost V 6 bases and J 3 bases; bases outside gene matches: 3. This CDR3 comprises 14 residues. Germline CDR1 MNHEY, CDR2 SVGAGI. Repertoires were generated with immunoSEQ multiplex PCR, while TCRdb's copy carries only in-frame clones and drops some. The table lists roughly 20,000 clones, 85% to 90% of them singletons. Material: peripheral blood, obtained before neoadjuvant nivolumab, alone or with ipilimumab. The sequence came from an adult with non-small cell lung cancer. This chain links TRBV6-5 with TRBJ1-5; 9 bases fit TRBD1. Here the CDR3 DNA reads TGTGCCAGCAGGGGACAGGGTCCCAATCAGCCCCAGCATTTT. This codes for CASRGQGPNQPQHF.